The 32 T cell receptor beta chains below were found in one sample sequenced in a study of PD-1 blockade in classical Hodgkin lymphoma. Assay used: immunoSEQ multiplex PCR; TCRdb lists only in-frame clones, some missing. The top ten clones hold around 0.44% of a sample with tens of thousands of clones, about 88% of them seen once. Specified time point: cycle 4 day 1 (C4D1), after less than seven weeks of nivolumab. Brentuximab vedotin exposure varied among the patients, all of whom had relapsed after autologous stem cell transplantation. Thawed PBMCs were the source of CD4+ T cells, purified by magnetic negative selection. The sequenced sample was CD4+ T cells from blood, obtained before the fourth cycle of nivolumab. The receptors shown here come from a human donor with classical Hodgkin lymphoma.

The chain combines TRBV28 with TRBJ1-1; D is uncertain. This CDR3 has 16 amino acids. V lost 7 bases and J lost 1, with 19 bases in between. Germline CDR1 MDHEN, CDR2 SYDVKM. This CDR3 is CASMPQATTRNTEAFF. CDR3 bases: TGTGCCAGCATGCCTCAGGCGACAACAAGGAACACTGAAGCTTTCTTT.

V is TRBV7-2 and J is TRBJ2-2; D gene uncertain. Trimming cost V 3 bases and J 0 bases, with 5 bases left between them. From germline, CDR1 is SGHTA and CDR2 FQGNSA. CDR3 length: 14 amino acids. The DNA of the CDR3 is TGTGCCAGCAGCTTGCGTACGAACACCGGGGAGCTGTTTTTT. This gives the protein CASSLRTNTGELFF. Together with reference TRBV7-2 and TRBJ2-2, the CDR3 gives the full variable domain: GAGVSQSPSNKVTEKGKDVELRCDPISGHTALYWYRQSLGQGLEFLIYFQGNSAPDKSGLPSDRFSAERTGGSVSTLTIQRTQQEDSAVYLCASSLRTNTGELFFGEGSRLTVL.

The chain employs TRBV4-1 and TRBJ2-7; 8 positions agree with TRBD1. Trimming removed 3 bases from V and 6 bases from J; junction bases left unmatched: 7. The CDR3 covers 14 residues. CDR1 is MGHRA, CDR2 YSYEKL, per germline. In DNA form, the CDR3 reads TGCGCCAGCAGCCACACAGGGGGACATGGCGAGCAGTACTTC. Translating it yields CASSHTGGHGEQYF.

The rearrangement links TRBV18 to TRBJ2-5, with a possible D match to TRBD2 (5 bases). Looked up from germline, CDR1 is KGHSH and CDR2 is LQKENI. V was shortened by 3 bases and J by 10 bases, with 12 bases between the two germline ends. CDR3 length equals 12 residues. The CDR3 protein is CASSPAMEVQYF. The CDR3 DNA reads TGTGCCAGCTCACCTGCGATGGAGGTCCAGTACTTC.

The chain uses TRBV13 and TRBJ2-1, with 7 nucleotides matching TRBD2. Unmatched junction bases numbered 7, after V lost 1 base and J lost 4 bases. This CDR3 has 16 residues. CDR1 and CDR2 (germline): PRHDT, FYEKMQ (reference sequence). The CDR3 sequence: CASSLDLSGGYNEQFF. As DNA, the CDR3 is TGTGCCAGCAGCTTAGATCTTTCGGGGGGATACAATGAGCAGTTCTTC.

This sequence joins TRBV30 and TRBJ2-7; 7 bases match TRBD1. Looked up from germline, CDR1 is GTSNPN and CDR2 is SVGIG (reference sequence). V shed 2 bases and J 3 bases; nucleotides not matched to a gene: 10. The CDR3 is 15 amino acids. The CDR3 is CAWSPRPDRYYEQYF. The DNA of the CDR3 is TGTGCCTGGAGTCCTCGACCGGACAGGTACTACGAGCAGTACTTC.

The V call is TRBV29-1, the J call TRBJ2-7, with D possibly being TRBD1 (6 bases). Looked up from germline, CDR1 is SQVTM and CDR2 is ANQGSEA. V was pared by 1 base and J by 1 base, with 8 bases between. The CDR3 covers 13 residues. This CDR3 reads CSVEGGQSYEQYF. For the CDR3, the DNA is TGCAGCGTTGAAGGTGGACAGTCCTACGAGCAGTACTTC.

The V gene is TRBV4-1, the J gene TRBJ1-6; D gene unclear. V lost 0 bases and J 0 bases, leaving 6 bases between the germline ends. The CDR3 runs 16 residues. Germline-derived CDR1 and CDR2 are MGHRA and YSYEKL. For the CDR3, the DNA is TGCGCCAGCAGCCAAGATCTCCCCTCCTATAATTCACCCCTCCACTTT. Translated, it gives CASSQDLPSYNSPLHF.

This clone was counted a few times. The rearrangement links TRBV5-1 to TRBJ1-2; D perhaps matches TRBD1 (6 bases). The CDR3 extends over 13 amino acids. CDR1 and CDR2 (germline): SGHRS, YFSETQ. Trimming removed 3 bases at V and 2 bases at J, with 8 bases between. The CDR3 here is CASSSTGNYGYTF. In DNA form, the CDR3 reads TGCGCCAGCAGCTCTACAGGGAACTATGGCTACACCTTC.

The J gene is TRBJ1-3, the V gene TRBV28; the D is unclear. Looked up from germline, CDR1 is MDHEN and CDR2 is SYDVKM. The CDR3 runs to 12 residues. Trimming stripped 2 bases from V and 4 bases from J, with 3 bases between. The CDR3 reads CASSLVGNTIYF. Here the CDR3 DNA reads TGTGCCAGCAGTTTAGTCGGAAACACCATATATTTT.

V usage is TRBV7-9 and J usage is TRBJ2-2; 8 nucleotides agree with TRBD1. This CDR3 comprises 18 residues. V shed 5 bases and J 7 bases; nucleotides not matched to a gene: 18. Germline-derived CDR1 and CDR2 are SEHNR and FQNEAQ (reference sequence). This CDR3 reads CASSPQLRQGLLGGELFF. In DNA form, the CDR3 reads TGTGCCAGCAGCCCACAGCTCAGACAGGGGCTTTTGGGCGGGGAGCTGTTTTTT.

The chain combines TRBV2 with TRBJ1-4; D possibly corresponds to TRBD1 (6 bases). The CDR3 is made up of 13 amino acids. Germline CDR1 is SNHLY and CDR2 is FYNNEI. Trimming stripped 3 bases from V and 8 bases from J, with 10 bases between. The CDR3 coding sequence is TGTGCCAGCAGTGATTGGGGGGGCGAAAAACTGTTTTTT. It specifies CASSDWGGEKLFF.

This rearrangement joins TRBV6-1 to TRBJ2-7; 7 bases align to TRBD2. Trimming removed 6 bases from V and 3 bases from J; junction bases left unmatched: 8. This CDR3 comprises 14 residues. Per germline, CDR1 MNHNS and CDR2 SASEGT. CDR3 DNA: TGTGCCAGCAGGGATTGGGGGGGAGACTACGAGCAGTACTTC. Encoded protein: CASRDWGGDYEQYF.

The rearrangement joins TRBV28 to TRBJ2-2; TRBD1 is a possible D gene (5 bases). Trimming removed 2 bases from V and 4 bases from J, with 14 bases in between. CDR1 MDHEN and CDR2 SYDVKM come from the germline V gene. The CDR3 runs to 16 residues. CDR3: CASSLSPRVITGELFF. The CDR3 DNA is TGTGCCAGCAGTTTAAGTCCCAGGGTGATCACCGGGGAGCTGTTTTTT.

This rearrangement joins TRBV11-2 to TRBJ1-4; D uncertain. The CDR3 length is 16 residues. V lost 1 base, J lost 0 bases, and 9 bases lay in between. The V gene's germline CDR1 is SGHAT and CDR2 FQNNGV. CDR3 residues: CASSLGTGATNEKLFF. DNA of the CDR3: TGTGCCAGCAGCTTAGGAACCGGTGCAACTAATGAAAAACTGTTTTTT.

The rearrangement uses TRBV5-1 and TRBJ2-3; TRBD1 agrees at 7 bases. CDR1 is SGHRS and CDR2 is YFSETQ in the germline V gene. The CDR3 has 15 residues. The V and J ends lost 2 bases and 2 bases, in that order; junction bases with no gene match: 5. CDR3 bases: TGCGCCAGCAGCTTACCGGGACAGCTCACAGATACGCAGTATTTT. Amino acid sequence: CASSLPGQLTDTQYF.

The rearrangement joins TRBV2 to TRBJ2-1; D is possibly TRBD1 or TRBD2 (5 bases each). The CDR3 runs 12 residues. V lost 2 bases and J lost 12, with 11 bases in between. Germline V gene lookup returns CDR1 SNHLY and CDR2 FYNNEI. The CDR3 loop reads CASSEWDRGQFF. DNA for the CDR3: TGTGCCAGCAGTGAATGGGACCGGGGGCAGTTCTTC.

The chain recombines TRBV5-1 with TRBJ1-1; TRBD1 is a possible D gene (6 bases). Trimming shortened V by 7 bases and J by 3 bases, and 16 bases separated the two germline ends. CDR3 length: 14 residues. Germline V gene lookup returns CDR1 SGHRS and CDR2 YFSETQ. This CDR3 reads CASAGQGPYTEAFF. For the CDR3, the DNA is TGCGCCAGCGCGGGGCAGGGGCCGTACACTGAAGCTTTCTTT.

The chain couples TRBV28 to TRBJ1-4; 9 positions match TRBD1. The CDR3 loop spans 18 amino acids. Germline loops: CDR1 MDHEN, CDR2 SYDVKM. After removal of 3 bases from V and 0 bases from J, the junction contained 8 bases not matched to a gene. The CDR3 nucleotides read TGTGCCAGCAGTTTGGCGGGACAGGGTTGGACAACTAATGAAAAACTGTTTTTT. Translating gives CASSLAGQGWTTNEKLFF. The full variable domain, in which reference TRBV28 and TRBJ1-4 provide the parts outside the CDR3, is DVKVTQSSRYLVKRTGEKVFLECVQDMDHENMFWYRQDPGLGLRLIYFSYDVKMKEKGDIPEGYSVSREKKERFSLILESASTNQTSMYLCASSLAGQGWTTNEKLFFGSGTQLSVL.

On this clone: At one end the junction does not follow the germline gene, possibly because of a read error. This chain uses TRBV6-1 with TRBJ2-3; D remains unclear. CDR3 length: 13 residues. Germline values: CDR1 MNHNS, CDR2 SASEGT. The chain's CDR3 is CASNTRSTDTQYF. In DNA form, the CDR3 reads TGTGCCAGCAATACCCGGAGCACGGATACGCAGTATTTT.

This clone was counted a few times. This chain connects TRBV18 to TRBJ2-3; 11 bases align to TRBD2. J gave up 0 bases and V 3 bases, and 11 bases lay outside the gene matches. Germline loops: CDR1 KGHSH, CDR2 LQKENI. The CDR3 runs 19 residues. CDR3 bases: TGTGCCAGCTCACCGACTAGCGGGATCCCGAGGGCTAGCACAGATACGCAGTATTTT. It codes for CASSPTSGIPRASTDTQYF.

The V call is TRBV18, the J call TRBJ2-3, with TRBD2 matching 16 bases. The CDR3 spans 17 residues. The ends lost 3 bases at V and 8 bases at J; junction bases unmatched: 8. Germline V gene data show CDR1 as KGHSH and CDR2 as LQKENI. CDR3 residues: CASSPPGLAGGPGTQYF. The CDR3, as DNA: TGTGCCAGCTCACCCCCGGGACTAGCGGGGGGGCCTGGTACGCAGTATTTT.

The chain uses TRBV21-1 and TRBJ2-7; the D segment call TRBD2 is taken from the table without a DNA check. TRBV21-1 is designated a pseudogene. The CDR3 loop spans 12 amino acids. The DNA of the CDR3 is TGTGCCAGCACTGCGGGACTCTACGAGCAGTACTTC. Translated, it gives CASTAGLYEQYF.

This chain joins TRBV2 and TRBJ1-6; 7 bases are shared with TRBD1. Germline values: CDR1 SNHLY, CDR2 FYNNEI. With 5 bases clipped from V and 7 bases from J, the junction kept 5 bases outside the gene matches. The CDR3 loop spans 14 amino acids. CDR3 nucleotide sequence: TGTGCCAGCAGTTCCTACAGGGGAAATTCACCCCTCCACTTT. It is translated as CASSSYRGNSPLHF.

This clone was seen just once. This chain links TRBV9 with TRBJ2-7; 14 positions match TRBD2. The CDR3 spans 13 residues. V trimming: 3 bases; J trimming: 13 bases; junction bases outside the gene matches: 6. CDR1 and CDR2 (germline): SGDLS, YYNGEE. The CDR3 nucleotides read TGTGCCAGCAGCGCCGGGACTAGCGGGAGTCAATACTTC. Translation gives CASSAGTSGSQYF.

The J gene is TRBJ2-1, the V gene TRBV7-3; D is perhaps TRBD1 (6 bases). Deletions cut 5 bases from V and 9 bases from J, with 14 bases between. There are 13 residues in the CDR3. Per the germline V gene, CDR1 is SGHTA and CDR2 is FQGTGA. CDR3: CASSPQGFGEQFF. CDR3 coding DNA: TGTGCCAGCAGCCCACAGGGATTCGGTGAGCAGTTCTTC.

This clone was seen only a few times. The rearrangement joins TRBV6-1 to TRBJ2-3; D possibly corresponds to TRBD1 (6 bases). Trimming removed 6 bases at V and 2 bases at J, with 15 bases between. The germline V gene has CDR1 MNHNS and CDR2 SASEGT. CDR3 length: 15 residues. CDR3 in DNA: TGTGCCAGCAGCCTAACCGGGACAAACACAGATACGCAGTATTTT. Its translation is CASSLTGTNTDTQYF.

The J gene is TRBJ1-2, the V gene TRBV7-9; TRBD1 agrees at 11 bases. V was clipped by 5 bases and J by 4 bases; unmatched bases: 6. The CDR3 has 15 residues. CDR1 SEHNR and CDR2 FQNEAQ come from the germline V gene (reference sequence). The CDR3 DNA sequence: TGTGCCAGCAGCGTCGGACAGGGGGCCAGCTATGGCTACACCTTC. Protein sequence: CASSVGQGASYGYTF. The full variable domain, its missing parts supplied by reference TRBV7-9 and TRBJ1-2, is DTGVSQNPRHKITKRGQNVTFRCDPISEHNRLYWYRQTLGQGPEFLTYFQNEAQLEKSRLLSDRFSAERPKGSFSTLEIQRTEQGDSAMYLCASSVGQGASYGYTFGSGTRLTVV.

This chain uses TRBV25-1 with TRBJ2-5, with TRBD2 matching over 11 bases. Trimming cost V 3 bases and J 7 bases; bases outside gene matches: 7. Germline V gene lookup returns CDR1 MGHDK and CDR2 SYGVNS. The CDR3 length is 15 residues. CDR3 coding DNA: TGTGCCAGCAGTGAGTCGGGACTAGCGGTGGGGACCCAGTACTTC. Amino acid sequence: CASSESGLAVGTQYF.

The chain has TRBV5-1 and TRBJ2-1; D possibly corresponds to TRBD2 (6 bases). The CDR3 sequence is 13 residues long. The V gene lost 5 bases and the J gene lost 7 bases, with 13 bases spanning the gap. Germline values: CDR1 SGHRS, CDR2 YFSETQ. The CDR3 sequence is CASRGGNRNEQFF. The CDR3 DNA sequence: TGCGCCAGCAGAGGCGGGAATAGGAATGAGCAGTTCTTC.

The V and J genes are TRBV5-1 and TRBJ2-5; 7 nucleotides agree with TRBD2. The CDR3 is made up of 17 amino acids. Germline CDR1 reads SGHRS; CDR2 reads YFSETQ. V shed 0 bases, J shed 1 base, and the junction held 9 bases outside the gene matches. CDR3 residues: CASSLGFWGGTQETQYF. CDR3 DNA: TGCGCCAGCAGCTTGGGCTTTTGGGGGGGGACCCAAGAGACCCAGTACTTC.

CDR3: CASSAGTSYGNEQFF. CDR3 in DNA: TGTGCCAGCAGCGCAGGAACGTCATACGGCAATGAGCAGTTCTTC. This chain uses TRBV5-4 with TRBJ2-1, with D hard to call. Germline V CDR1 and CDR2: SGHNT, YYREEE (reference sequence). Trimming left V 4 bases short and J 6 bases short, with 17 bases between. This CDR3 spans 15 amino acids.